The clone carrying this T cell receptor beta chain was seen ten or more times. Its antigen is unknown. Germline-derived CDR1 and CDR2 are SNHLY and FYNNEI. V was pared by 4 bases and J by 4 bases, with 11 bases between. CDR3 length: 14 residues. The data stem from a study of regulatory T cells in long-lasting Graves disease. Turning to the study itself: Antithyroid drug exposure in newly diagnosed Graves' patients had lasted under 3 months.

Libraries of TCR beta came from iRepertoire HTBI primers plus Arm-PCR of CDR3 regions. Each CDR3 protein gets one entry after TCRdb re-called the multiplex PCR reads with MiXCR. Of 300,000 to 450,000 distinct CDR3 sequences listed, about a sixth were seen once; the top ten hold 20% to 25%. Time point indicated: newly diagnosed GD, antithyroid drugs for less than 3 months. RNA isolated from PBMCs was used to make the TCR library. Study conclusions and caveats: Persistent cases favored TRBV28, TRBJ1-2 and TRBJ2-5. Thyroid tissue was not studied; only peripheral blood was. Limited samples may have lowered accuracy.

This receptor was taken from a female donor with Graves disease. The sequenced sample was peripheral blood mononuclear cells (PBMCs), obtained at new diagnosis, from a patient treated with antithyroid drugs. The chain combines TRBV2 with TRBJ2-1; weak D call: TRBD1 (6 bases). The CDR3 DNA follows: TGTGCCAGCAGTGGTGCCAGGGGTTACAATGAGCAGTTCTTC. It encodes CASSGARGYNEQFF.